One sample yielded the 9 T cell receptor beta chains listed below, sequenced in a study of T cell responses to AZD1222 COVID-19 vaccine. Only in-frame clones appear in the TCRdb table, and some are missing; sequencing was by immunoSEQ multiplex PCR. The sample holds about 120,000 clones; roughly 91% are singletons and the top ten take about 4.5%. Here the sequenced sample was peripheral blood, taken on day 0 of AZD1222 vaccination. The receptors shown here come from an adult in good health.

The chain has TRBV10-3 and TRBJ2-2; the match to TRBD1 covers 7 bases. J lost 0 bases, V lost 6 bases, and 1 base had no gene match. Germline CDR1 and CDR2: ENHRY and SYGVKD. The CDR3 length is 14 residues. In DNA, the CDR3 is TGTGCCATCAGAGGGACAGCGAACACCGGGGAGCTGTTTTTT. Residues: CAIRGTANTGELFF.

This rearrangement joins TRBV29-1 to TRBJ2-1; TRBD2 aligns across 7 bases. This CDR3 comprises 14 residues. Per germline, CDR1 SQVTM and CDR2 ANQGSEA. J gave up 5 bases and V 3 bases, and 7 bases lay outside the gene matches. The DNA of the CDR3 is TGCAGCGTTGACCTCGGGACTACCAACAATGAGCAGTTCTTC. It codes for CSVDLGTTNNEQFF.

This chain joins TRBV12-3 or TRBV12-4 and TRBJ1-2, with D possibly matching TRBD1 (5 bases). This CDR3 is built from 13 residues. V lost 5 bases, J lost 3 bases, and 10 bases lay in between. The CDR3 region has the DNA TGTGCCAGCAGTGCGGGGGTTCACTATGGCTACACCTTC. It encodes CASSAGVHYGYTF.

V usage is TRBV30 and J usage is TRBJ2-1; a weak D match, TRBD2 (6 bases). The V gene's germline CDR1 is GTSNPN and CDR2 SVGIG (reference sequence). Trimming stripped 0 bases from V and 6 bases from J, with 15 bases between. CDR3 size: 15 residues. The DNA for the CDR3 is TGTGCCTGGAGTGTTCCCCGGGGGAGGCGCAATGAGCAGTTCTTC. It encodes CAWSVPRGRRNEQFF. The complete variable domain, with remaining parts taken from reference TRBV30 and TRBJ2-1, reads SQTIHQWPATLVQPVGSPLSLECTVEGTSNPNLYWYRQAAGRGLQLLFYSVGIGQISSEVPQNLSASRPQDRQFILSSKKLLLSDSGFYLCAWSVPRGRRNEQFFGPGTRLTVL.

This chain connects TRBV9 to TRBJ2-1; 11 nucleotides match TRBD2. The CDR3 sequence is 17 residues long. The V gene's germline CDR1 is SGDLS and CDR2 YYNGEE. V was pared by 0 bases and J by 5 bases, with 7 bases of the junction left unmatched. The CDR3 spells CASSVVVAGGQDNEQFF. CDR3 in DNA: TGTGCCAGCAGCGTAGTAGTAGCGGGAGGGCAGGACAATGAGCAGTTCTTC.

The rearrangement joins TRBV2 to TRBJ2-2; D gene uncertain. CDR3 length equals 15 residues. The V end lost 6 bases, the J end lost 8 bases, and 19 bases lay between the germline ends. The germline V gene encodes CDR1 SNHLY and CDR2 FYNNEI. The CDR3 sequence is CASRERESTGGELFF. The CDR3 nucleotides are TGTGCCAGCAGGGAGCGAGAATCCACCGGAGGGGAGCTGTTTTTT.

This clone was counted a single time. V and J are TRBV2 and TRBJ2-3; 14 bases line up with TRBD2. The germline V gene has CDR1 SNHLY and CDR2 FYNNEI. The V gene end was trimmed by 7 bases and the J gene end by 4 bases; junction bases not matched to a gene: 7. This CDR3 spans 16 amino acids. CDR3 amino acids: CASKGTSGSRADTQYF. The DNA for the CDR3 is TGTGCCAGCAAAGGGACTAGCGGGAGCCGAGCAGATACGCAGTATTTT.

This clone has only a few counts. This chain links TRBV7-8 with TRBJ2-7; a possible D gene is TRBD2 (6 bases). The germline CDR1 and CDR2 sequences are SGHVS and FQNEAQ. The CDR3 covers 14 residues. Trimming left V 10 bases short and J 2 bases short, with 18 bases between. CDR3 DNA: TGTGCCATTCCAGTCCCAGGGAGGACCTACGAGCAGTACTTC. As protein: CAIPVPGRTYEQYF.

This chain joins TRBV9 and TRBJ2-7; D gene uncertain. Germline assignment: CDR1 SGDLS and CDR2 YYNGEE. Trimming shortened V by 4 bases and J by 3 bases, and 17 bases separated the two germline ends. The CDR3 totals 15 residues. CDR3 DNA: TGTGCCAGCAGCCCGCAGATCACTGGAATCTACGAGCAGTACTTC. Protein: CASSPQITGIYEQYF. Complete variable domain (other parts from reference TRBV9 and TRBJ2-7): DSGVTQTPKHLITATGQRVTLRCSPRSGDLSVYWYQQSLDQGLQFLIQYYNGEERAKGNILERFSAQQFPDLHSELNLSSLELGDSALYFCASSPQITGIYEQYFGPGTRLTVT.